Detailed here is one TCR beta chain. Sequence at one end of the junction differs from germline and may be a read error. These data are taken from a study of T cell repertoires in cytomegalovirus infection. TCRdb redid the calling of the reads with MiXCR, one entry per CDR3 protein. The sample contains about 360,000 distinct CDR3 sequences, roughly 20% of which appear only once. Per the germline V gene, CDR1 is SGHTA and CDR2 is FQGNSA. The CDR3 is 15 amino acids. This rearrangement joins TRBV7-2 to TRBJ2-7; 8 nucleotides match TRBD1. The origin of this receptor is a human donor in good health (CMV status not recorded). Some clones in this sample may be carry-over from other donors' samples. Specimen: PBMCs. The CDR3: CASNLPWTGSYEQSF. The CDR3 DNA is TGTGCCAGCAACCTCCCCTGGACAGGGTCCTACGAGCAGTCCTTC.